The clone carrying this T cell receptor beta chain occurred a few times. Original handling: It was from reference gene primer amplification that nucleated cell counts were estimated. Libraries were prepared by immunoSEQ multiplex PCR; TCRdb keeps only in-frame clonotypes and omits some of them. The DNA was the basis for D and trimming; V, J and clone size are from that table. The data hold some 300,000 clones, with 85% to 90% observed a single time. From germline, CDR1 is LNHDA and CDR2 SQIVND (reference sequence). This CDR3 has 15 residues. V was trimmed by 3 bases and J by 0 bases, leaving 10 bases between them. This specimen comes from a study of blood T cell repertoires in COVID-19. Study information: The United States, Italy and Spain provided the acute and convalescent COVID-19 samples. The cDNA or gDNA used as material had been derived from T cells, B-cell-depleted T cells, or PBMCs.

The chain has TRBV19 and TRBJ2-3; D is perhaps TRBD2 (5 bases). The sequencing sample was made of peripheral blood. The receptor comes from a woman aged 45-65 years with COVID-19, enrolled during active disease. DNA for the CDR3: TGTGCCAGTAGTATGGGCCTAGCTAGCACAGATACGCAGTATTTT. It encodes CASSMGLASTDTQYF.